The rows below give T cell receptor beta chains drawn from one sample of a study of blood T cell repertoires in COVID-19. This table comes from immunoSEQ multiplex PCR, and its TCRdb copy is limited to in-frame clones, with some not included. Here the sample spans hundreds of thousands of clones, around 90% being singletons. Material for sequencing was peripheral blood. The receptors shown here come from a woman aged 40 to 49 with COVID-19, enrolled during active disease. CDR3s include the opening cysteine and the closing phenylalanine or tryptophan. D genes are given only for firm matches. Clone size, where shown, is once, few, many, or a class for clones that have expanded.

clone size: -
J gene: TRBJ2-1
D gene: TRBD1
V gene: TRBV19
CDR3 protein: CASSNRDRAGNEQFF
CDR3 DNA: TGTGCCAGTAGTAACCGGGACAGGGCTGGCAATGAGCAGTTCTTC

clone size: -
J gene: TRBJ2-7
D gene: TRBD2
V gene: TRBV30
CDR3 protein: CACNGRPPDEQYF
CDR3 DNA: TGTGCCTGTAACGGGAGGCCCCCGGACGAGCAGTACTTC

clone size: -
J gene: TRBJ2-1
D gene: TRBD2
V gene: TRBV7-2
CDR3 protein: CASSLPSGPYNEQFF
CDR3 DNA: TGTGCCAGCAGCTTACCTAGCGGTCCCTACAATGAGCAGTTCTTC

clone size: -
J gene: TRBJ1-2
D gene: -
V gene: TRBV19
CDR3 protein: CASSISTVRGYTF
CDR3 DNA: TGTGCCAGTAGTATTTCGACAGTTCGGGGCTACACCTTC

clone size: -
J gene: TRBJ2-7
D gene: TRBD2
V gene: TRBV29-1
CDR3 protein: CSAVGTSGGGRAYEQYF
CDR3 DNA: TGCAGCGCTGTTGGGACTAGCGGGGGCGGTAGGGCCTACGAGCAGTACTTC

clone size: -
J gene: TRBJ2-5
D gene: TRBD1
V gene: TRBV3-1/TRBV3-2
CDR3 protein: CASSLLTGWAETQYF
CDR3 DNA: TGTGCCAGCAGCCTCCTGACAGGGTGGGCAGAGACCCAGTACTTC

clone size: -
J gene: TRBJ2-1
D gene: TRBD2
V gene: TRBV9
CDR3 protein: CASSQLGGASYNEQFF
CDR3 DNA: TGTGCCAGCAGTCAACTCGGGGGGGCCTCCTACAATGAGCAGTTCTTC

clone size: -
J gene: TRBJ2-7
D gene: TRBD1
V gene: TRBV7-9
CDR3 protein: CASSGIGTGDTEQYF
CDR3 DNA: TGTGCCAGCAGCGGAATTGGGACAGGGGATACCGAGCAGTACTTC

clone size: -
J gene: TRBJ2-1
D gene: TRBD2
V gene: TRBV11-3
CDR3 protein: CASSLTGGSGSRNEQFF
CDR3 DNA: TGTGCCAGCAGCCTAACTGGGGGTAGCGGGAGCCGGAATGAGCAGTTCTTC

clone size: -
J gene: TRBJ2-1
D gene: -
V gene: TRBV19
CDR3 protein: CASSPRPITYNEQFF
CDR3 DNA: TGTGCCAGTAGTCCGAGGCCCATTACCTACAATGAGCAGTTCTTC

clone size: -
J gene: TRBJ1-2
D gene: TRBD1
V gene: TRBV28
CDR3 protein: CASSLPDRAGYGYTF
CDR3 DNA: TGTGCCAGCAGTTTACCCGACAGGGCAGGCTATGGCTACACCTTC

clone size: -
J gene: TRBJ1-4
D gene: -
V gene: TRBV19
CDR3 protein: CASSIGAGLATNEKLFF
CDR3 DNA: TGTGCCAGTAGTATAGGTGCAGGGCTTGCAACTAATGAAAAACTGTTTTTT

clone size: -
J gene: TRBJ2-7
D gene: TRBD2
V gene: TRBV29-1
CDR3 protein: CSVHSGGSYEQYF
CDR3 DNA: TGCAGCGTGCATAGCGGGGGGTCCTACGAGCAGTACTTC

clone size: -
J gene: TRBJ1-5
D gene: -
V gene: TRBV7-8
CDR3 protein: CASSPERIEMGQPQHF
CDR3 DNA: TGTGCCAGCAGCCCAGAGCGCATAGAGATGGGTCAGCCCCAGCATTTT

clone size: -
J gene: TRBJ2-5
D gene: TRBD2
V gene: TRBV19
CDR3 protein: CASSILGTSGFQETQYF
CDR3 DNA: TGTGCCAGTAGTATTTTAGGGACTAGCGGTTTCCAAGAGACCCAGTACTTC

clone size: -
J gene: TRBJ1-2
D gene: -
V gene: TRBV29-1
CDR3 protein: CSVVLLGRDYGYTF
CDR3 DNA: TGCAGCGTTGTCCTTCTTGGCAGGGACTATGGCTACACCTTC

clone size: -
J gene: TRBJ2-1
D gene: -
V gene: TRBV21-1
CDR3 protein: CASSKDPGASGVNEQFF
CDR3 DNA: TGTGCCAGCAGCAAAGACCCCGGGGCTAGCGGTGTCAATGAGCAGTTCTTC

clone size: -
J gene: TRBJ2-7
D gene: -
V gene: TRBV5-4
CDR3 protein: CASSIRPELYEQYF
CDR3 DNA: TGTGCCAGCAGCATACGACCGGAGCTCTACGAGCAGTACTTC

clone size: -
J gene: TRBJ2-7
D gene: -
V gene: TRBV5-1
CDR3 protein: CASSHQGRNYEQYF
CDR3 DNA: TGCGCCAGCAGCCACCAGGGCAGAAATTACGAGCAGTACTTC

clone size: -
J gene: TRBJ2-2
D gene: TRBD2
V gene: TRBV29-1
CDR3 protein: CSVGGVAGGYTGELFF
CDR3 DNA: TGCAGCGTCGGTGGGGTAGCGGGAGGATACACCGGGGAGCTGTTTTTT

clone size: -
J gene: TRBJ1-2
D gene: TRBD1
V gene: TRBV3-1/TRBV3-2
CDR3 protein: CASSQVTGAPWANYGYTF
CDR3 DNA: TGTGCCAGCAGCCAGGTTACAGGGGCTCCTTGGGCTAACTATGGCTACACCTTC

clone size: few
J gene: TRBJ1-1
D gene: TRBD1
V gene: TRBV2
CDR3 protein: CASSLQGANTEAFF
CDR3 DNA: TGTGCCAGCAGTTTACAGGGGGCGAACACTGAAGCTTTCTTT

clone size: -
J gene: TRBJ1-1
D gene: TRBD1
V gene: TRBV29-1
CDR3 protein: CSVDRTGTNTEAFF
CDR3 DNA: TGCAGCGTTGATCGGACAGGGACGAACACTGAAGCTTTCTTT

clone size: -
J gene: TRBJ1-3
D gene: -
V gene: TRBV19
CDR3 protein: CASSTPGYGNTIYF
CDR3 DNA: TGTGCCAGTAGCACCCCAGGGTACGGAAACACCATATATTTT

clone size: -
J gene: TRBJ1-1
D gene: -
V gene: TRBV14
CDR3 protein: CASSFSRVSTEAFF
CDR3 DNA: TGTGCCAGCAGCTTTAGCAGGGTGTCCACTGAAGCTTTCTTT

clone size: -
J gene: TRBJ1-2
D gene: -
V gene: TRBV7-9
CDR3 protein: CASSFGTQAIYGYTF
CDR3 DNA: TGTGCCAGCAGCTTCGGGACACAGGCAATCTATGGCTACACCTTC

clone size: -
J gene: TRBJ2-7
D gene: TRBD2
V gene: TRBV7-2
CDR3 protein: CASSIGTSGYEQYF
CDR3 DNA: TGTGCCAGCAGCATCGGGACTAGCGGGTACGAGCAGTACTTC

clone size: -
J gene: TRBJ1-1
D gene: -
V gene: TRBV5-1
CDR3 protein: CASSLGEGTEAFF
CDR3 DNA: TGCGCCAGCAGCTTAGGGGAGGGCACTGAAGCTTTCTTT

clone size: -
J gene: TRBJ1-1
D gene: -
V gene: TRBV15
CDR3 protein: CATSRDRGSPGGTEAFF
CDR3 DNA: TGTGCCACCAGCAGAGATAGGGGGTCTCCTGGGGGCACTGAAGCTTTCTTT

clone size: once
J gene: TRBJ2-3
D gene: TRBD1
V gene: TRBV2
CDR3 protein: CASRAQGEDTQYF
CDR3 DNA: TGTGCCAGCAGGGCCCAGGGGGAGGATACGCAGTATTTT

clone size: -
J gene: TRBJ2-5
D gene: -
V gene: TRBV3-1/TRBV3-2
CDR3 protein: CASSQELVGRGTQYF
CDR3 DNA: TGTGCCAGCAGCCAAGAACTGGTCGGAAGGGGGACCCAGTACTTC

clone size: few
J gene: TRBJ1-2
D gene: -
V gene: TRBV30
CDR3 protein: CAWSVRATGHGYTF
CDR3 DNA: TGTGCCTGGAGTGTACGGGCGACAGGACATGGCTACACCTTC

clone size: once
J gene: TRBJ1-3
D gene: -
V gene: TRBV7-9
CDR3 protein: CASSLMNSNTIYF
CDR3 DNA: TGTGCCAGCAGCTTGATGAATAGCAACACCATATATTTT

clone size: -
J gene: TRBJ1-2
D gene: -
V gene: TRBV5-8
CDR3 protein: CASSLGRGYGYTF
CDR3 DNA: TGTGCCAGCAGCTTGGGCAGAGGCTATGGCTACACCTTC

clone size: -
J gene: TRBJ2-7
D gene: -
V gene: TRBV28
CDR3 protein: CASRELGTGPEGYEQYF
CDR3 DNA: TGTGCCAGCAGGGAGCTCGGAACAGGCCCGGAGGGGTACGAGCAGTACTTC

clone size: -
J gene: TRBJ1-1
D gene: -
V gene: TRBV11-2
CDR3 protein: CASSQEPNTEAFF
CDR3 DNA: TGTGCCAGCAGCCAAGAGCCGAACACTGAAGCTTTCTTT

clone size: -
J gene: TRBJ2-5
D gene: TRBD1
V gene: TRBV6-5
CDR3 protein: CASSTTGDRETQYF
CDR3 DNA: TGTGCCAGCAGTACAACAGGGGACCGGGAGACCCAGTACTTC

clone size: -
J gene: TRBJ1-2
D gene: -
V gene: TRBV5-4
CDR3 protein: CASSIGQLYGYTF
CDR3 DNA: TGTGCCAGCAGCATTGGACAACTCTATGGCTACACCTTC

clone size: -
J gene: TRBJ2-4
D gene: -
V gene: TRBV27
CDR3 protein: CASSFGSGPIAKNIQYF
CDR3 DNA: TGTGCCAGCAGTTTCGGTAGCGGTCCAATAGCCAAAAACATTCAGTACTTC

clone size: -
J gene: TRBJ2-7
D gene: TRBD1
V gene: TRBV19
CDR3 protein: CASSLDRNSYEQYF
CDR3 DNA: TGTGCCAGTAGTCTGGACAGGAACTCCTACGAGCAGTACTTC

clone size: -
J gene: TRBJ2-2
D gene: -
V gene: TRBV9
CDR3 protein: CASSERGQANTGELFF
CDR3 DNA: TGTGCCAGCAGCGAGAGGGGACAAGCGAACACCGGGGAGCTGTTTTTT

clone size: -
J gene: TRBJ2-1
D gene: -
V gene: TRBV7-2
CDR3 protein: CASSSNSGPYNEQFF
CDR3 DNA: TGTGCCAGCAGCTCAAATAGCGGCCCCTACAATGAGCAGTTCTTC

clone size: -
J gene: TRBJ2-5
D gene: -
V gene: TRBV4-3
CDR3 protein: CASSQDVRGEETQYF
CDR3 DNA: TGCGCCAGCAGCCAAGATGTCAGGGGCGAAGAGACCCAGTACTTC